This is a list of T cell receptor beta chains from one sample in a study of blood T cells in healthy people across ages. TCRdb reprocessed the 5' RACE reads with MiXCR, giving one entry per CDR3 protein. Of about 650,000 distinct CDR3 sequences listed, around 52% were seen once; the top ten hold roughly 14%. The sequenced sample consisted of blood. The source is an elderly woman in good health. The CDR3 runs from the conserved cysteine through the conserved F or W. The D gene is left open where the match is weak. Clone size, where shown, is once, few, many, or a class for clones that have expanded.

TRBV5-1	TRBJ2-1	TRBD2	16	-	CASSPIAGVGYNEQFF	TGCGCCAGCAGCCCAATAGCGGGGGTAGGCTACAATGAGCAGTTCTTC
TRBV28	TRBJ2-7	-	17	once	CASSSSHRRTSSYERYF	TGTGCCAGCAGTTCTAGCCATCGACGGACAAGCTCCTACGAGCGGTACTTC
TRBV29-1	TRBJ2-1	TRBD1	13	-	CSVWTGSYNEQFF	TGCAGCGTTTGGACAGGGTCCTACAATGAGCAGTTCTTC
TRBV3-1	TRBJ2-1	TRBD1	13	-	CAGSQGAGNEQFF	TGTGCCGGCAGCCAGGGGGCGGGGAATGAGCAGTTCTTC
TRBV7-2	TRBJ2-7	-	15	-	CASRRQGLGQNEQYF	TGTGCCAGCAGGCGACAGGGACTAGGACAAAATGAGCAGTACTTC
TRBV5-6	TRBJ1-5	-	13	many	CASSYNQGQPQHF	TGTGCCAGCAGCTACAACCAGGGACAGCCCCAGCATTTT
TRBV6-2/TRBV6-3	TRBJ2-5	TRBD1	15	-	CASSRTRTGRETQYF	TGTGCCAGCAGTCGAACAAGGACAGGCCGGGAGACCCAGTACTTC
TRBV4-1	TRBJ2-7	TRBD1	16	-	CASSQRQTGNRYEQYF	TGCGCCAGCAGCCAACGACAGACAGGGAATAGATACGAGCAGTACTTC
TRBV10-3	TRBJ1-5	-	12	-	CAISENNQPQHF	TGTGCCATCAGTGAGAACAATCAGCCCCAGCATTTT
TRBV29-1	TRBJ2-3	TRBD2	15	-	CSVEAERGGTDTQYF	TGCAGCGTTGAAGCCGAGCGGGGGGGCACAGATACGCAGTATTTT
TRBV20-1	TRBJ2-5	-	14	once	CSARTGTPQETQYF	TGCAGTGCTAGAACGGGGACGCCACAAGAGACCCAGTACTTC
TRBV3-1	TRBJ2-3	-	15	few	CASSQRGAASDTQYF	TGTGCCAGCAGCCAACGGGGGGCTGCATCGGATACGCAGTATTTT
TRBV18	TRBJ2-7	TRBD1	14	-	CASSQGQAYNEQYF	TGTGCCAGCTCACAAGGACAGGCCTACAATGAGCAGTACTTC